This T cell receptor beta chain was obtained from a study of response to subunit inactivated influenza vaccine. With regard to this clonotype: No antigen is known for it.

Study-level points and caveats: The authors suggested that few new T cells are recruited per seasonal influenza vaccination.

TCRdb fed the RT-PCR reads into MiXCR, producing one record per CDR3 protein. This sample has about 780,000 distinct CDR3 sequences; approximately 17% occur once, and the top ten carry roughly 10%. The clonotype originates from a man aged 45 to 65 who received an inactivated influenza vaccine. The specimen was PBMCs from blood, collected roughly 5 days after vaccination.

The chain's CDR3 is CSAPSGGSRNYEQYF. In DNA form, the CDR3 reads TGCAGTGCGCCTTCGGGGGGATCAAGGAACTACGAGCAGTACTTC. The chain joins TRBV20-1 to TRBJ2-7; the match to TRBD2 covers 7 bases. This CDR3 is 15 amino acids long. The V and J ends lost 6 bases and 3 bases, in that order; junction bases with no gene match: 14. Germline V gene data show CDR1 as DFQATT and CDR2 as SNEGSKA (reference sequence).